The present entry profiles one T cell receptor (beta chain) with its context. Many counts were recorded for this clonotype. What antigen it recognizes has not been identified. It has no much larger one-base neighbor in the sample; base qualities were not kept. This sample was taken from a study of blood T cells in healthy people across ages (dated by TCRdb to about 2015). With regard to the full study: Template switching captured roughly one uniquely barcoded TCR beta cDNA molecule per two T cells in model experiments. Using deep sequencing normalized with unique cDNA molecular identifiers, the study measured how TCR beta repertoire diversity changes with age. For two donors (one aged 18 to 29 and one aged 80 or older), the study analyzed two additional independent replicas of 1 million unique cDNA reads from the same blood draw. Donors of different ages were randomly distributed across sequencing lanes to avoid experimental bias. Donors were grouped into four age groups: young (average approximately 15 years), middle-aged (roughly 37), aged (approximately 58) and long-lived (approximately 81).

Results the study describes overall, beyond this receptor: Compared with the aged group, more naive CD4+ T cells, fewer expanded clones and increased TCR diversity were shown by the long-lived group, suggesting age selection. The percentage of naive T cells measured by flow cytometry correlated strongly with observed TCR beta diversity. Observed TCR beta diversity per million T cells fell roughly linearly with age, and a significant reduction was already apparent by age about 43. The CMV infection status of donors was not known, potentially confounding age-related changes in expanded clonotypes. Total diversity estimates from one million sequenced T cells were considered lower bounds and underestimates. Conclusive comparison of naive and antigen-experienced compartments was prevented by the profiling of bulk unsorted PBMCs.

Libraries were prepared through 5' RACE. The instrument given in TCRdb is Illumina HiSeq 2500. A second PCR of about 7 to 12 cycles was performed with a sample-barcoded 5' primer and a J-beta primer mix. A unique molecular identifier was introduced onto each TCR beta cDNA molecule by a template-switch 5' adaptor carrying 12 random nucleotides. At least 2.5 million CDR3-containing paired-end reads were obtained from each sample. First-strand cDNA was synthesized from all RNA with the Mint cDNA synthesis kit, primed by a TRBC-specific oligonucleotide. All cDNA was treated with uracil-DNA glycosylase and then went through a first 18-cycle PCR with the universal primers M1SS and BC2_uni_R. Processing in the source paper ran as follows. For normalization, 1 million high-quality reads were randomly selected from each sample, with every read carrying a distinct molecular identifier. Instead of being binned into consensus sequences, reads that shared molecular identifiers were thrown out. CDR3 identification, clonotype clustering and error correction used MiTCR with a Q25 quality threshold and the strictest error-elimination algorithm. Lower-bound total TCR beta diversity was estimated with a nonparametric unseen species model using Euler transformation. TCRdb reworked the public reads: Q25 trimming with fastp, MiXCR clone assembly, productive beta chains retained. Every distinct CDR3 protein forms one entry, paired with its most common genes and DNA. TCRdb's processing, not the authors', yielded these V and J calls. Counted in this sample were around 1,700,000 distinct CDR3 sequences; roughly 27% of them appeared once. 7.7% of the sample goes to the ten largest clones.

Donors were roughly 40 systemically healthy Caucasian individuals from Russia aged 6 to 90 years. Each donor gave around 9.5 milliliters of peripheral blood, collected into EDTA-treated Vacutainer tubes. Ficoll-Paque density-gradient centrifugation was used to isolate PBMCs, with at least 7 million per sample. Trizol reagent was used to extract total RNA from PBMCs, with at least 6 micrograms per sample. The percentages of naive CD45RAhigh/CD27high T cells were determined by flow cytometry on a PBMC aliquot from every donor. This receptor was obtained from a woman aged 25 to 45 in good health. Input material: blood.

The CDR3 region: CSVESGGVAYNEQFF. The nucleotide sequence is TGCAGCGTCGAGTCGGGGGGGGTTGCCTACAATGAGCAGTTCTTC. The V and J segments used are TRBV29-1 and TRBJ2-1, and 8 junction bases match TRBD2. Measured from the cysteine to the phenylalanine, the CDR3 is 15 residues long. The CDR3 DNA has 45 bases and is translated from base 1. V trim: 6 bases; J trim: 2 bases; unmatched bases: 9. Via the germline V gene, CDR1 is SQVTM and CDR2 ANQGSEA.